The clone carrying this T cell receptor beta chain was detected ten times or more. The data belong to a study of shared clonotypes between healthy human individuals. This table comes from immunoSEQ multiplex PCR, and its TCRdb copy is limited to in-frame clones, with some not included. The sample lists 500,000 to 650,000 clones; around three quarters were seen once. Germline loops: CDR1 KGHSH, CDR2 LQKENI. Trimming pared 5 bases from V and 0 bases from J, leaving 12 bases between. This CDR3 is built from 15 residues. Input material: PBMCs. The sequence was obtained from a woman aged 40 to 50 in good health. Some clones in this sample may be carry-over from other donors' samples. J is TRBJ2-3 and V is TRBV18; D tentatively fits TRBD1 or TRBD2 (5 bases each). CDR3 sequence: CASSTRGPSTDTQYF. The CDR3, as DNA: TGTGCCAGCTCAACCCGGGGCCCTAGCACAGATACGCAGTATTTT.